This TCR beta chain was sequenced during a study of graft-versus-host responses after intestinal transplantation. On the study more broadly: Transplants given to recipients were multivisceral, liver-intestinal, or isolated intestinal. After anti-thymocyte globulin induction, recipients took tacrolimus and steroids for approximately 3 years.

This CDR3 comprises 14 residues. The junction had 6 bases not matched to a gene; V was cut back by 6 bases and J by 4 bases. Germline V gene data show CDR1 as SGHDN and CDR2 as FVKESK. This clone was observed a handful of times. Assay: immunoSEQ multiplex PCR; the TCRdb copy retains only in-frame clones and omits some. The table has tens of thousands of clones, 70% to 90% seen once; the top ten hold less than 2%. This chain uses TRBV14 with TRBJ1-1; 9 bases are shared with TRBD1. The material was PBMCs, obtained 26 days after transplant. This sequence originates from a human patient who received an intestinal transplant, so some T cells may come from the graft donor. The CDR3 coding sequence is TGTGCCAGCAGGCCCGGGACAGGGAGCACTGAAGCTTTCTTT. Translating it yields CASRPGTGSTEAFF.